The TCR beta chain under discussion was sequenced for a study of shared T cell receptors in the human thymus. Trimming left V 5 bases short and J 0 bases short, with 15 bases between. CDR1 and CDR2 from the germline V gene are SGHVS and FQNEAQ. The CDR3 is 16 amino acids. Libraries were prepared by immunoSEQ multiplex PCR; TCRdb keeps only in-frame clonotypes and omits some of them. This repertoire shows approximately 730,000 clones, 70% to 90% found once; its top ten account for around 0.0099%. These same records also appear under a second study, on human thymus T cells. That investigation notes: The donors were infants in Finland with congenital heart defects, otherwise immunologically healthy. Resections removed during corrective heart surgery provided the thymus tissue used. What appeared biased in thymic and blood repertoires was the usage of V and J genes. Related work showed strongly overlapping thymic repertoires across unrelated individuals.

The specimen was thymocytes. This TCR was recovered from a girl under two years old with a congenital heart defect. The chain has TRBV7-8 and TRBJ2-3; possibly TRBD1 for D (6 bases). For the CDR3, the DNA is TGTGCCAGCAGCCCTCCCGGACAGTCTAGCACAGATACGCAGTATTTT. Translating it yields CASSPPGQSSTDTQYF.